This is a list of T cell receptor beta chains from one sample in a study. MiXCR was run by TCRdb on the 5' RACE reads, yielding one entry per CDR3 protein. The sample contains some 44,000 distinct CDR3 sequences, over 25% of which appear only once. What was sequenced was tumor-infiltrating memory CD4+ T cells sorted from the breast tumor. Source of these receptors: a female donor with breast cancer. The CDR3 runs from the conserved cysteine through the conserved F or W. Each record gives: V gene, CDR3 length, J gene, D gene, clone size, CDR3 DNA, CDR3 protein. The D gene is left open where the match is weak. Rows may omit the clone size; those that give it use once, few, many or a size class.

>TRBV7-8|16|TRBJ2-2|NA|NA
TGTGCCAGCAGCAGCGGATGGACGGAGAACACCGGGGAGCTGTTTTTT
CASSSGWTENTGELFF
>TRBV4-2|16|TRBJ2-5|TRBD1|NA
TGTGCCAGCAGCCAAGGACCGGGACAGGGACGCGGGGCCCAGTACTTC
CASSQGPGQGRGAQYF
>TRBV20-1|17|TRBJ2-7|NA|NA
TGCAGTGCTAGAGATGGGTACCGATCCGCCTCTCCCTACGAGCAGTACTTC
CSARDGYRSASPYEQYF
>TRBV5-1|17|TRBJ1-2|NA|NA
TGCGCCAGCAGCTTGGCCGTCGGGCAGGGGAGGTTCTATGGCTACACCTTC
CASSLAVGQGRFYGYTF
>TRBV2|15|TRBJ2-5|NA|NA
TGTGCCAGCAGTGCTTACGCGGGGGCACAAGAGACCCAGTACTTC
CASSAYAGAQETQYF
>TRBV9|13|TRBJ2-6|NA|many
TGTGCCAGCAGCGTTACAGGATCCAACGTCCTGACTTTC
CASSVTGSNVLTF
>TRBV28|12|TRBJ2-5|NA|NA
TGTGCCAGCTGTGAGGAGCAAGAGACCCAGTACTTC
CASCEEQETQYF
>TRBV11-2|15|TRBJ2-1|NA|NA
TGTGCCAGCAGCCCTAACCGGGTCTATGACAATGAGCAGTTCTTC
CASSPNRVYDNEQFF
>TRBV7-2|17|TRBJ2-1|TRBD2|NA
TGTGCCAGCAGCTGGGCGAGGGCTAGCGGAGTGACCCATGAGCAGTTCTTC
CASSWARASGVTHEQFF
>TRBV12-3/TRBV12-4|15|TRBJ1-1|TRBD1|NA
TGTGCCAGCAGTTTAGCAGGGGGCATGAACACTGAAGCTTTCTTT
CASSLAGGMNTEAFF
>TRBV20-1|15|TRBJ2-2|TRBD2|NA
TGCAGTGCTAGAGGGACTAGCGGGAGGACCGGGGAGCTGTTTTTT
CSARGTSGRTGELFF
>TRBV21-1|14|TRBJ2-1|NA|NA
TGTGCCAGCAGCCCCCGGGGACTACCAAATGAGCAGTTCTTC
CASSPRGLPNEQFF
>TRBV20-1|13|TRBJ2-7|TRBD2|many
TGCAGTGCATTGGCGGGAGGTATCTACGAGCAGTACTTC
CSALAGGIYEQYF
>TRBV7-2|14|TRBJ2-7|NA|NA
TGTGCCAGCAGCTTTGGGGAAACGGACTACGAGCAGTACTTC
CASSFGETDYEQYF
>TRBV7-2|16|TRBJ1-2|NA|NA
TGTGCCAGCAGCTTTAGTGGGGGGGGAGCTAACTATGGCTACACCTTC
CASSFSGGGANYGYTF
>TRBV6-5|15|TRBJ2-7|TRBD1|few
TGTGCCAGCAGTTTCGGGACAGGGAGCGCCTACGAGCAGTACTTC
CASSFGTGSAYEQYF
>TRBV4-1|16|TRBJ1-5|TRBD1|NA
TGCGCCAGCAGCTTACAGGACAGGGGGCTAGACCAGCCCCAGCATTTT
CASSLQDRGLDQPQHF
>TRBV5-1|14|TRBJ2-5|NA|few
TGCGCCAGCAGCTTACGGGCAGGGCAAGAGACCCAGTACTTC
CASSLRAGQETQYF
>TRBV27|13|TRBJ1-2|NA|few
TGTGCCAGCAGACCGGGACCGCCGGGGGGCTACACCTTC
CASRPGPPGGYTF
>TRBV7-6|13|TRBJ1-5|TRBD1|many
TGTGCCAGCAGCTCAGACAGGGGTCAGCCCCAGCATTTT
CASSSDRGQPQHF
>TRBV6-1|15|TRBJ1-2|NA|many
TGTGCCAGCAGTGAAGGGGTAGGGAGGACCTATGGCTACACCTTC
CASSEGVGRTYGYTF
>TRBV6-5|16|TRBJ1-1|NA|few
TGTGCCAGCAGTTACTCTGCCCTACGCTCGAACACTGAAGCTTTCTTT
CASSYSALRSNTEAFF